Listed here are 14 T cell receptor beta chains from one sample, sequenced in a study of cytomegalovirus exposure and HLA in healthy donors. The primer mix had 60 Vbeta and 13 Jbeta primers. Only in-frame clones appear in the TCRdb table, and some are missing; sequencing was by immunoSEQ multiplex PCR. The data show some 90,000 clones, roughly 77% seen once. The specimen sequenced was PBMCs. The source is a man aged 40-55 years in good health and CMV-seronegative.

The chain employs TRBV9 and TRBJ2-1; weak D call: TRBD2 (5 bases). Germline CDR1 is SGDLS and CDR2 is YYNGEE. The CDR3 spans 15 residues. The V end was cut by 4 bases, the J end by 6 bases, with 17 bases between. CDR3 in DNA: TGTGCCAGCAGCCCAGCGGAGCGCGCCCTCAATGAGCAGTTCTTC. Protein sequence: CASSPAERALNEQFF.

This clone was counted once. The chain recombines TRBV2 with TRBJ1-5, with TRBD1 identical over 8 bases. J was trimmed by 4 bases and V by 6 bases; bases with no gene match: 5. CDR1 is SNHLY, CDR2 FYNNEI, per germline. This CDR3 spans 14 amino acids. This chain's CDR3 is CASSADRGNQPQHF. The CDR3 DNA follows: TGTGCCAGCAGCGCTGACAGGGGAAATCAGCCCCAGCATTTT.

The rearrangement links TRBV19 to TRBJ2-2; D possibly corresponds to TRBD2 (5 bases). The V end lost 7 bases, the J end lost 1 base, and 7 bases lay between the germline ends. The CDR3 runs to 13 residues. CDR1 is LNHDA and CDR2 is SQIVND in the germline V gene (reference sequence). CDR3 loop: CASTRGNTGELFF. CDR3 in DNA: TGTGCCAGTACTCGGGGGAACACCGGGGAGCTGTTTTTT. The full variable domain, its missing parts supplied by reference TRBV19 and TRBJ2-2, is DGGITQSPKYLFRKEGQNVTLSCEQNLNHDAMYWYRQDPGQGLRLIYYSQIVNDFQKGDIAEGYSVSREKKESFPLTVTSAQKNPTAFYLCASTRGNTGELFFGEGSRLTVL.

The table lists this clone with a few counts. V gene TRBV7-9 combines with J gene TRBJ2-7; D possibly corresponds to TRBD1 (6 bases). In germline, CDR1 is SEHNR, CDR2 FQNEAQ (reference sequence). Deletions cut 5 bases from V and 2 bases from J, with 13 bases between. The length of the CDR3 is 14 residues. The CDR3 nucleotides read TGTGCCAGCAGCCCCGGACAGAAACCCTACGAGCAGTACTTC. Amino acid sequence: CASSPGQKPYEQYF.

The gene calls are TRBV4-1 and TRBJ1-5; no clear D gene. CDR3 size: 12 residues. In germline, CDR1 is MGHRA, CDR2 YSYEKL. V was clipped by 3 bases and J by 8 bases, with 8 bases between them. CDR3 nucleotide sequence: TGCGCCAGCAGCCACCCCGGGGAGCCCCAGCATTTT. This translates into CASSHPGEPQHF.

The chain carries TRBV7-9 and TRBJ2-1; 10 positions match TRBD1. In germline, CDR1 is SEHNR, CDR2 FQNEAQ (reference sequence). The CDR3 consists of 14 residues. V shed 5 bases and J 6 bases; nucleotides not matched to a gene: 4. This CDR3 reads CASSLGTGVNEQFF. DNA for the CDR3: TGTGCCAGCAGCCTCGGGACAGGGGTCAATGAGCAGTTCTTC.

The V call is TRBV18, the J call TRBJ1-5; 7 bases are shared with TRBD1. Looked up from germline, CDR1 is KGHSH and CDR2 is LQKENI. The CDR3 totals 15 residues. V was clipped by 3 bases and J by 0 bases; unmatched bases: 2. The CDR3 nucleotides are TGTGCCAGCTCACCGACAGGGCTTAGCAATCAGCCCCAGCATTTT. This codes for CASSPTGLSNQPQHF.

The V and J genes are TRBV11-2 and TRBJ2-5, with 11 positions matching TRBD2. The DNA matches TRBJ2-7 better at its end, which makes the J call doubtful. Germline CDR1 and CDR2: SGHAT and FQNNGV. The CDR3 extends over 15 amino acids. CDR3 loop: CASSLELAGAYEQYF. The CDR3 DNA is TGTGCCAGCAGCTTAGAACTAGCGGGGGCCTACGAGCAGTACTTC.

The gene calls are TRBV10-3 and TRBJ1-6; D gene ambiguous. Germline V gene sequence: CDR1 ENHRY, CDR2 SYGVKD. The length of the CDR3 is 16 residues. V shed 6 bases and J shed 4 bases, with 16 bases lying between them. Written as DNA, the CDR3 is TGTGCCATCAGGGGCCACCGGGGAGAGTATAATTCACCCCTCCACTTT. Translating it yields CAIRGHRGEYNSPLHF.

The chain employs TRBV7-9 and TRBJ1-6; D might be TRBD1 (5 bases). CDR3 size: 16 residues. CDR1 and CDR2 from the germline V gene are SEHNR and FQNEAQ (reference sequence). V was cut by 2 bases and J by 5 bases, with 13 bases left in between. The CDR3 region is CASSLNPGLNNSPLHF. CDR3 DNA: TGTGCCAGCAGCTTAAATCCAGGGCTTAATAATTCACCCCTCCACTTT.

This clone was detected only once. The chain is built from TRBV5-4 and TRBJ1-5; D is undetermined. There are 16 residues in the CDR3. Germline V gene sequence: CDR1 SGHNT, CDR2 YYREEE (reference sequence). V was pared by 3 bases and J by 2 bases, with 15 bases between. CDR3 DNA sequence: TGTGCCAGCAGCTCTCTAGAGGTTCCGGGCAATCAGCCCCAGCATTTT. Its translation is CASSSLEVPGNQPQHF. The variable domain in full, completed from reference TRBV5-4 and TRBJ1-5, reads ETGVTQSPTHLIKTRGQQVTLRCSSQSGHNTVSWYQQALGQGPQFIFQYYREEENGRGNFPPRFSGLQFPNYSSELNVNALELDDSALYLCASSSLEVPGNQPQHFGDGTRLSIL.

This chain uses TRBV7-8 with TRBJ1-6; 7 nucleotides match TRBD1. V trimming: 5 bases; J trimming: 9 bases; junction bases outside the gene matches: 10. The CDR3 is 15 amino acids. Germline CDR1 and CDR2: SGHVS and FQNEAQ. CDR3 sequence: CASSLGTAFSSPLHF. CDR3 bases: TGTGCCAGCAGCCTAGGGACAGCGTTTAGTTCACCCCTCCACTTT. Together with reference TRBV7-8 and TRBJ1-6, the CDR3 gives the full variable domain: GAGVSQSPRYKVAKRGQDVALRCDPISGHVSLFWYQQALGQGPEFLTYFQNEAQLDKSGLPSDRFFAERPEGSVSTLKIQRTQQEDSAVYLCASSLGTAFSSPLHFGNGTRLTVT.

Of note for this clone: Other nucleotide sequences from this sample produce the same CDR3. CDR3 in amino acids: CATFRANTGELFF. The CDR3 DNA is TGTGCCACTTTTCGCGCGAACACCGGGGAGCTGTTTTTT. This chain links TRBV6-5 with TRBJ2-2; D is unclear. This CDR3 has 13 amino acids. Trimming removed 10 bases from V and 0 bases from J, with 9 bases in between. Germline lookup yields CDR1 MNHEY and CDR2 SVGAGI.

This chain links TRBV25-1 with TRBJ1-5, with TRBD1 as a possible D gene (5 bases). The CDR3 runs 12 residues. In germline, CDR1 is MGHDK, CDR2 SYGVNS. V lost 6 bases, J lost 2 bases, and 5 bases lay in between. The CDR3 DNA sequence: TGTGCCAGCAGACAGGGCAATCAGCCCCAGCATTTT. As protein: CASRQGNQPQHF.